The sequence of this T cell receptor beta chain was determined in a study of CD8+CD57+ T cells in acquired aplastic anemia. Overall study results and limits: Researchers report that twenty-nine CD8+ CDR3 sequences appeared in both patients and controls.

For this clonotype: Its antigen is not known.

Patients chosen for sequencing had CD8+CD57+ cells that had expanded, as shown by flow cytometry. In all patients, the disease was severe acquired aplastic anemia. The CDR3 extends over 14 amino acids. Germline V gene lookup returns CDR1 SNHLY and CDR2 FYNNEI. V was trimmed by 6 bases and J by 0 bases, leaving 11 bases between them. Using genomic DNA as the template, TCR beta VDJ and CDR3 profiling was carried out. Via MiXCR, TCRdb re-called the reads, giving one row per CDR3 protein. The sample lists some 200,000 distinct CDR3 sequences, about 60% seen once, with around 50% in the top ten. The receptor comes from a human donor with aplastic anemia. The sequenced sample consisted of sorted CD4+, CD8+, or CD8+CD57+ T cells (not recorded which) from PBMCs. The V and J genes are TRBV2 and TRBJ2-5; the D gene could be TRBD1 or TRBD2 (5 bases each). CDR3 bases: TGTGCCAGCAGCTCGGGGACGGACCAAGAGACCCAGTACTTC. Encoded protein: CASSSGTDQETQYF.